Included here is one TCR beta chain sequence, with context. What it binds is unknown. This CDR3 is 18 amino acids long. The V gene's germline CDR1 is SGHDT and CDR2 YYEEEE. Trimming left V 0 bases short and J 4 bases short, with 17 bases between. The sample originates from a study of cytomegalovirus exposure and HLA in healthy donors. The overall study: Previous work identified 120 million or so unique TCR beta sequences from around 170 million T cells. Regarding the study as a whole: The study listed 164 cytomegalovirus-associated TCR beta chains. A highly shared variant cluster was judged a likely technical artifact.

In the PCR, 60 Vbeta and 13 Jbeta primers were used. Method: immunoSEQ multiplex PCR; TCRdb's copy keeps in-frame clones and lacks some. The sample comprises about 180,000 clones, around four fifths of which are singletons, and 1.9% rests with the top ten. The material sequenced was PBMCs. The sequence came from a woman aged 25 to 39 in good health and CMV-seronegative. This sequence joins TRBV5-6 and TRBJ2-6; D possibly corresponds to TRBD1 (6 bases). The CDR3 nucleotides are TGTGCCAGCAGCTTGGCCCCGGACAGATCGGGCGGGGCCAACGTCCTGACTTTC. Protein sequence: CASSLAPDRSGGANVLTF. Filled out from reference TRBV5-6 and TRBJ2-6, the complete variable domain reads DAGVTQSPTHLIKTRGQQVTLRCSPKSGHDTVSWYQQALGQGPQFIFQYYEEEERQRGNFPDRFSGHQFPNYSSELNVNALLLGDSALYLCASSLAPDRSGGANVLTFGAGSRLTVL.